The clone carrying this TCR beta chain was seen just once. It may be a read error: a sequence one base away is much more abundant. As the CDR3 is not closed by the conserved phenylalanine or tryptophan, this likely results from a read error. Looked up from germline, CDR1 is MNHGY and CDR2 is SAAAGT. The ends were cut back, 5 bases at V and 1 base at J, with 11 bases in the middle. CDR3 length: 14 residues. The sample comes from a study of tumor-infiltrating lymphocytes in oesophageal squamous cell carcinoma. TCRdb reprocessed the PCR reads via MiXCR and lists one record per CDR3 protein. The sample consists of some 9,800 distinct CDR3 sequences, 55% to 75% of them appearing once.

Sequences were obtained from esophageal tumor tissue. The gene calls are TRBV6-8 and TRBJ2-5; D is undetermined. The receptor was isolated from a female donor with esophageal squamous cell carcinoma. CDR3 amino acids: CASSGRAVQETQYL. Written as DNA, the CDR3 is TGTGCCAGCAGTGGAAGGGCGGTCCAAGAGACCCAGTACTTG.